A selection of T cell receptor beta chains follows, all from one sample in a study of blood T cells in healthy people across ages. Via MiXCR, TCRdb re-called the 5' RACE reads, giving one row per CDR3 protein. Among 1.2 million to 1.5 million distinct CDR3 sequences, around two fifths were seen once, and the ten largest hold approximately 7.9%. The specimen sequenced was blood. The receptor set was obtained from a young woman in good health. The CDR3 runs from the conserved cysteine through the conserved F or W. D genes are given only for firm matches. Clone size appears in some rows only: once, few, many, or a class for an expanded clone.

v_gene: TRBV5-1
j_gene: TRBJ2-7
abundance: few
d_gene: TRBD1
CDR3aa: CASSPNTGGERYEQYF
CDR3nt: TGCGCCAGCAGCCCAAATACAGGGGGCGAAAGGTACGAGCAGTACTTC

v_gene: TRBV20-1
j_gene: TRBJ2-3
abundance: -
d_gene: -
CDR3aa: CSARGPATDTQYF
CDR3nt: TGCAGTGCTAGGGGACCTGCCACAGATACGCAGTATTTT

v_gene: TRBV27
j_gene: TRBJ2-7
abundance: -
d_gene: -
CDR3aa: CASKALYSVVRGNEQYF
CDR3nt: TGTGCCAGCAAGGCCCTATACTCGGTTGTCCGGGGGAATGAGCAGTACTTC

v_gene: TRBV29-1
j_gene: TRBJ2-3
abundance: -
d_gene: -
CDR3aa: CSVYSGTSTDTQYF
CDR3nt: TGCAGCGTTTACTCCGGGACTAGCACAGATACGCAGTATTTT

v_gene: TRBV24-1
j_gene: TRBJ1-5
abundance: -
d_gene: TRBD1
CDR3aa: CATARAWDREIDSNQPQHF
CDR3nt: TGTGCCACCGCTAGAGCCTGGGACAGGGAAATTGATAGCAATCAGCCCCAGCATTTT

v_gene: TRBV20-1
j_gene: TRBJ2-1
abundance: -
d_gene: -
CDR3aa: CSAEGRGGETYNEQFF
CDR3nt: TGCAGTGCCGAAGGGAGAGGGGGGGAAACCTACAATGAGCAGTTCTTC

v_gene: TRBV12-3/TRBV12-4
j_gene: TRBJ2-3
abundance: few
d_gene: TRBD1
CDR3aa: CASSLLGQSDTQYF
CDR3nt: TGTGCCAGCAGTTTACTGGGACAGTCAGATACGCAGTATTTT

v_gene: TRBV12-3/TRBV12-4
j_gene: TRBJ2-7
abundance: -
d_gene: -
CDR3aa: CASSPPRQGLSYNEQYF
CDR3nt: TGTGCCAGCAGCCCTCCCCGACAGGGACTGTCCTACAATGAGCAGTACTTC

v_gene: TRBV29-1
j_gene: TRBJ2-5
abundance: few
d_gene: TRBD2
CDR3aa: CSVDGGGRETQYF
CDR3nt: TGCAGCGTTGACGGCGGGGGGCGAGAGACCCAGTACTTC

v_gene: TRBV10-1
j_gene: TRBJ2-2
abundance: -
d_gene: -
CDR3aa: CASSDWSSAAGELFF
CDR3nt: TGCGCCAGCAGTGATTGGAGTTCCGCGGCCGGGGAGCTGTTTTTT

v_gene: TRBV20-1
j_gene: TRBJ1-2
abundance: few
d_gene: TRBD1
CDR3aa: CSATKTGLGSYGYTF
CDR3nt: TGCAGTGCCACCAAGACAGGGCTTGGGAGCTATGGCTACACCTTC

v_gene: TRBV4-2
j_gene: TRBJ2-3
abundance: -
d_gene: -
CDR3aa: CASSQHRVSVTDTQYF
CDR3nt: TGTGCCAGCAGCCAACATCGGGTTAGCGTGACAGATACGCAGTATTTT

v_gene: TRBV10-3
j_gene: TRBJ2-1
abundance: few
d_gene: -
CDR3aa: CAISESAASYNEQFF
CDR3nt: TGTGCCATCAGTGAGTCAGCGGCGTCCTACAATGAGCAGTTCTTC

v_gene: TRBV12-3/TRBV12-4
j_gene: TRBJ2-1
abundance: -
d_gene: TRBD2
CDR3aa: CASSLAGRGERHEQFF
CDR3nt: TGTGCCAGCAGTTTAGCCGGACGGGGGGAACGCCATGAGCAGTTCTTC

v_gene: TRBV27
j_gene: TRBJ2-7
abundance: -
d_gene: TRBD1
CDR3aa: CASSPSWGKGAKQYF
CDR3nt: TGTGCCAGCAGTCCGAGCTGGGGAAAGGGGGCGAAGCAGTACTTC

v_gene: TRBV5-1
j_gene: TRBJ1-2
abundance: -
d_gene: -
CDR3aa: CASSLNRPTVDGYTF
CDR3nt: TGCGCCAGCAGCCTGAACCGACCGACGGTCGATGGCTACACCTTC

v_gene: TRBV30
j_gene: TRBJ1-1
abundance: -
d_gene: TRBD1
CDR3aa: CVWSYRGPTEAFF
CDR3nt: TGTGTCTGGAGTTACAGGGGGCCAACTGAAGCTTTCTTT

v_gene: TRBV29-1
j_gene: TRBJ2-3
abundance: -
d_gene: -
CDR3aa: CGVEIGGADTQYF
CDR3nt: TGCGGCGTTGAAATCGGGGGAGCCGATACGCAGTATTTT

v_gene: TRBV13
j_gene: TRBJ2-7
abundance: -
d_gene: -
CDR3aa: CASSLYESYEQYF
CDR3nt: TGTGCCAGCAGCTTATATGAATCCTACGAGCAGTACTTC

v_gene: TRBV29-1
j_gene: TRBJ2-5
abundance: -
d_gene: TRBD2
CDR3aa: CSVEDQKRENRNEQYF
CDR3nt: TGCAGCGTTGAAGATCAGAAGCGGGAGAATCGCAATGAGCAGTACTTC

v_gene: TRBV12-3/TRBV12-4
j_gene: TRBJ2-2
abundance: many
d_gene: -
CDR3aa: CASSFDTGELFF
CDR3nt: TGTGCCAGCAGTTTTGACACCGGGGAGCTGTTTTTT

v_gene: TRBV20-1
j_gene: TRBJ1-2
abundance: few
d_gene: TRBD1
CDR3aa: CSASDRGYYGYTF
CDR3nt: TGCAGTGCTTCGGACAGGGGATACTATGGCTACACCTTC

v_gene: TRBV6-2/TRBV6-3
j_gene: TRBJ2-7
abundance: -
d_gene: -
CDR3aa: CASSYSNVITRYEQYF
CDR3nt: TGTGCCAGCAGTTACTCGAACGTCATCACCCGCTACGAGCAGTACTTC